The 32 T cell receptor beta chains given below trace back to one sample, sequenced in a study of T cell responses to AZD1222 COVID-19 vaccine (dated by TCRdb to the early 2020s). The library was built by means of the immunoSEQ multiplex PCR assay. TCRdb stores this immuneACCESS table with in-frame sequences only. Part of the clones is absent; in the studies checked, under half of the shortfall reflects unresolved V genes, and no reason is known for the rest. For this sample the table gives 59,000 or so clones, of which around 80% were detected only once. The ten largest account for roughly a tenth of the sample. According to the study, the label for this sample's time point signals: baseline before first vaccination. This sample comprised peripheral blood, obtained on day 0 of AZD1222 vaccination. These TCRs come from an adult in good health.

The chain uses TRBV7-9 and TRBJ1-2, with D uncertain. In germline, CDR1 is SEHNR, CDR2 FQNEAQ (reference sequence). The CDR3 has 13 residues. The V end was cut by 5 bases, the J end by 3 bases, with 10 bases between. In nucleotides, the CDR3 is TGTGCCAGCAGCCAAACTGAGTACTATGGCTACACCTTC. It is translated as CASSQTEYYGYTF.

This CDR3 is CASSFRRDRWMNTEAFF. In DNA, the CDR3 is TGTGCCAGCAGCTTCCGGCGGGACAGGTGGATGAACACTGAAGCTTTCTTT. This chain connects TRBV5-4 to TRBJ1-1; 8 positions match TRBD1. The CDR3 has 17 amino acids. V shed 2 bases, J shed 0 bases, and the junction held 9 bases outside the gene matches. Germline V gene sequence: CDR1 SGHNT, CDR2 YYREEE (reference sequence).

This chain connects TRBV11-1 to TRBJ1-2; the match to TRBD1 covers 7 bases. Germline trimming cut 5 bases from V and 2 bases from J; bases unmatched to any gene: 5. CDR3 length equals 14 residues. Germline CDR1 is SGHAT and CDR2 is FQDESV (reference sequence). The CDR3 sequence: CASSLPGQNYGYTF. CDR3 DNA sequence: TGTGCCAGCAGCCTACCGGGACAGAACTATGGCTACACCTTC.

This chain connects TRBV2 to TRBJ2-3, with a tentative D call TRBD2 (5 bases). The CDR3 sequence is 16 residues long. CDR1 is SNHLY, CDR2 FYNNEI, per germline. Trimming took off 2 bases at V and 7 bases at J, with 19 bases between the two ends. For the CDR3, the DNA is TGTGCCAGCAGTGAACTTTCGGGGTCAGGAATACATACGCAGTATTTT. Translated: CASSELSGSGIHTQYF.

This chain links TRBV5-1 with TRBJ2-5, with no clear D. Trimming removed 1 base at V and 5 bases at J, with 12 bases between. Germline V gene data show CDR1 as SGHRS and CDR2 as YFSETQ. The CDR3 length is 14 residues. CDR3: CASSLSRARETQYF. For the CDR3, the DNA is TGCGCCAGCAGCTTGTCTAGAGCTAGGGAGACCCAGTACTTC.

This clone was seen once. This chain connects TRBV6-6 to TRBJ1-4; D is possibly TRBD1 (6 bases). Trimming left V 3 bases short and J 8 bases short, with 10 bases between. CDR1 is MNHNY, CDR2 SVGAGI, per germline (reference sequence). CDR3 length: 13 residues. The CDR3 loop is CASSYRGDEKLFF. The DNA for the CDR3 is TGTGCCAGCAGTTATAGGGGGGACGAAAAACTGTTTTTT.

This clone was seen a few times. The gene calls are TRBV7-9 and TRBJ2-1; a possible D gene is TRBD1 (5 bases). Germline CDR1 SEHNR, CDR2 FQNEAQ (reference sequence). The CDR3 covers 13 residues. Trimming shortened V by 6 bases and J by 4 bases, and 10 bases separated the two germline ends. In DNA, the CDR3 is TGTGCCAGCAGGGCAGGGCTTTACAATGAGCAGTTCTTC. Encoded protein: CASRAGLYNEQFF.

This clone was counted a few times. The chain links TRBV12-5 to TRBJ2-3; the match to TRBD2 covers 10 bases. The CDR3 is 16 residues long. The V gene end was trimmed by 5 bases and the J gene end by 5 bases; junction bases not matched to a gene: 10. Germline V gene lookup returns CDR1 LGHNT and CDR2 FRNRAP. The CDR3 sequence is CASGTPSGGGLDTQYF. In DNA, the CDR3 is TGTGCTAGTGGTACACCCAGCGGGGGGGGCTTAGATACGCAGTATTTT.

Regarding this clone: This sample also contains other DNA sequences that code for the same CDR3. The CDR3 region has the DNA TGTGCCAGCAGTCGGACGGGCGAGCAGTACTTC. This encodes CASSRTGEQYF. This rearrangement joins TRBV12-3 or TRBV12-4 to TRBJ2-7; no clear D gene. Trimming took off 5 bases at V and 6 bases at J, with 8 bases between the two ends. CDR3 size: 11 residues.

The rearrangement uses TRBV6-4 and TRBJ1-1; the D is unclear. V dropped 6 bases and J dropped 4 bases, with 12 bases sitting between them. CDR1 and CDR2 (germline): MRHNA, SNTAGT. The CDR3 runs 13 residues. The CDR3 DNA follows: TGTGCCAGCAGCCAAGGTGGACGCACTGAAGCTTTCTTT. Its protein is CASSQGGRTEAFF.

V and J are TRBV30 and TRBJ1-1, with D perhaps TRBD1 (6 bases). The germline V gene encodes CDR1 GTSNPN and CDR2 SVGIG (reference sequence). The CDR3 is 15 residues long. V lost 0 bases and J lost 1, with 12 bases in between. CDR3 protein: CAWSVGGQANTEAFF. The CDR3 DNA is TGTGCCTGGAGTGTAGGGGGGCAGGCGAACACTGAAGCTTTCTTT.

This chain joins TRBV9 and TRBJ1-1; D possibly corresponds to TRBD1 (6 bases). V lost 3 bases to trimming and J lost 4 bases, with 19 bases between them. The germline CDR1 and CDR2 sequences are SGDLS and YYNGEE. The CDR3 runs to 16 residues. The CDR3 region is CASSGQQGRRFTEAFF. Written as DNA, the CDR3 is TGTGCCAGCAGCGGCCAACAGGGCAGGAGGTTCACTGAAGCTTTCTTT.

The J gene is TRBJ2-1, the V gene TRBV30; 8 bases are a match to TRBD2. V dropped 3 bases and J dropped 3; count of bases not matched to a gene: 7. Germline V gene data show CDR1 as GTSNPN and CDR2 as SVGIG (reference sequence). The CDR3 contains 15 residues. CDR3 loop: CAWSVPAGVYNEQFF. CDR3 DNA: TGTGCCTGGAGCGTCCCAGCGGGGGTCTACAATGAGCAGTTCTTC.

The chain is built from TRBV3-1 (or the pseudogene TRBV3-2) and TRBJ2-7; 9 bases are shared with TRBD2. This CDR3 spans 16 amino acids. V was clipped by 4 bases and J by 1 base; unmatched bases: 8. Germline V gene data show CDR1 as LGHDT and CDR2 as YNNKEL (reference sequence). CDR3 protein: CASSPGSGRLSYEQYF. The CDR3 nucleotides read TGTGCCAGCAGCCCCGGGAGCGGGAGGCTGTCCTACGAGCAGTACTTC.

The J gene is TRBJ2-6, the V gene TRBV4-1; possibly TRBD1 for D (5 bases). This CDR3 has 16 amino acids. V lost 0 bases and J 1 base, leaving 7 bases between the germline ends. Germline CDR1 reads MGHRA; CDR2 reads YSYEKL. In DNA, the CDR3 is TGCGCCAGCAGCCAAGATGCAGGGTCTGGGGCCAACGTCCTGACTTTC. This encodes CASSQDAGSGANVLTF.

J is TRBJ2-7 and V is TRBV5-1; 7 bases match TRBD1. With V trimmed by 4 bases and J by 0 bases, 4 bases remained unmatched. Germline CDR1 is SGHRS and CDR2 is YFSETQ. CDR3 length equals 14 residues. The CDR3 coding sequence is TGCGCCAGCAGCCCTGGGACAGTCTCCTACGAGCAGTACTTC. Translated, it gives CASSPGTVSYEQYF.

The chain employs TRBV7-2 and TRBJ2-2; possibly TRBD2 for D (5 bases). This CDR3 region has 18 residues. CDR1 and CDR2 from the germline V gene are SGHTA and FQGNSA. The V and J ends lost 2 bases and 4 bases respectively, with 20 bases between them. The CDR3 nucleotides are TGTGCCAGCAGCTTAAGGGCGACGGGGATGATAGGCACCGGGGAGCTGTTTTTT. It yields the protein CASSLRATGMIGTGELFF.

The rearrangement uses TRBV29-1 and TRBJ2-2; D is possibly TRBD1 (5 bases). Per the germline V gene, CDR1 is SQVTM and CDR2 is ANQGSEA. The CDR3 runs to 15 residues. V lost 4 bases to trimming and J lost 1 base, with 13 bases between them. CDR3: CSVARAGMNTGELFF. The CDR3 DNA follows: TGCAGCGTTGCTAGGGCAGGGATGAACACCGGGGAGCTGTTTTTT.

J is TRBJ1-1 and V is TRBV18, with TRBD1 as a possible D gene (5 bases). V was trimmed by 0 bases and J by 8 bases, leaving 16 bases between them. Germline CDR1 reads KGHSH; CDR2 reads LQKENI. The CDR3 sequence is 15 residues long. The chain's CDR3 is CASSPPLGRGSEAFF. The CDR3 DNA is TGTGCCAGCTCACCACCGTTGGGTAGGGGTTCCGAAGCTTTCTTT.

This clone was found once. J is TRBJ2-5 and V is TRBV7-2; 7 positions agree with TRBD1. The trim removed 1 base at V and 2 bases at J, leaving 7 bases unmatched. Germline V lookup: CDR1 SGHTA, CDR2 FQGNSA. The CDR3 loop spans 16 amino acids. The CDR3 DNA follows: TGTGCCAGCAGCTTAGAAGGGGGCACATTACAAGAGACCCAGTACTTC. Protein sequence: CASSLEGGTLQETQYF.

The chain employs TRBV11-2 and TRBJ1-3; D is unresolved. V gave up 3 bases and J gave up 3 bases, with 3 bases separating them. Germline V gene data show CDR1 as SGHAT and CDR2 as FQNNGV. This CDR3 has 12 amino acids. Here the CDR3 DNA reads TGTGCCAGCAGCTTCGGTGGAAACACCATATATTTT. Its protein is CASSFGGNTIYF.

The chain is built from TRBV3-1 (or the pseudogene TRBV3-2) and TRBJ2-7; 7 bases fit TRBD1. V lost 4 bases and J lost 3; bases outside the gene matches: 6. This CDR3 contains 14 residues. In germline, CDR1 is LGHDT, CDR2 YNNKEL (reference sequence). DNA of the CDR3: TGTGCCAGCAGCCGGGCAGGGGGTCTCTACGAGCAGTACTTC. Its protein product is CASSRAGGLYEQYF.

The CDR3 region is CASSTSGSTKNIQYF. CDR3 bases: TGTGCCAGTAGTACTAGCGGGAGTACCAAAAACATTCAGTACTTC. The chain recombines TRBV19 with TRBJ2-4; 10 positions agree with TRBD2. Germline trimming cut 4 bases from V and 2 bases from J; bases unmatched to any gene: 2. The CDR3 is made up of 15 amino acids. The germline V gene has CDR1 LNHDA and CDR2 SQIVND (reference sequence).

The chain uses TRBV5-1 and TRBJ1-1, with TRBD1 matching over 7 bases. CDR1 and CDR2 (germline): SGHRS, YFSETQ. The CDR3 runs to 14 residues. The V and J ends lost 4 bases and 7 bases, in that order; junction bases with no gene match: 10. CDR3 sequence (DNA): TGCGCCAGCAGCCAGGGACAGCCGGCGGGTGAAGCTTTCTTT. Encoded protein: CASSQGQPAGEAFF.

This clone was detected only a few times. The CDR3 loop is CASSLGDRATQYF. Here the CDR3 DNA reads TGCGCCAGCAGCTTGGGGGACAGGGCTACCCAGTACTTC. The chain employs TRBV5-1 and TRBJ2-5, with 9 bases identical to TRBD1. The V gene end was trimmed by 0 bases and the J gene end by 8 bases; junction bases not matched to a gene: 2. The CDR3 length is 13 residues. CDR1 SGHRS and CDR2 YFSETQ come from the germline V gene.

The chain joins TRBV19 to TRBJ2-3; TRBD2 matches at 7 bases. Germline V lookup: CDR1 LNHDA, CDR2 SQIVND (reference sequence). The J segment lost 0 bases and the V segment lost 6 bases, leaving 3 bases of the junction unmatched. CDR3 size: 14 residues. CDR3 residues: CASRSGGSTDTQYF. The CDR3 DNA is TGTGCCAGTAGGTCCGGGGGGAGCACAGATACGCAGTATTTT. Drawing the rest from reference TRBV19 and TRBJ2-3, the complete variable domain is DGGITQSPKYLFRKEGQNVTLSCEQNLNHDAMYWYRQDPGQGLRLIYYSQIVNDFQKGDIAEGYSVSREKKESFPLTVTSAQKNPTAFYLCASRSGGSTDTQYFGPGTRLTVL.

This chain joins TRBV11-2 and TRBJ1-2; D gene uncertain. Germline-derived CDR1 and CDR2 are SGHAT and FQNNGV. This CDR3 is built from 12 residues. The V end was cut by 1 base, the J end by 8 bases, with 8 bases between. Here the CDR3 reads CASSLAGYGYTF. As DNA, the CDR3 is TGTGCCAGCAGCTTAGCGGGTTACGGCTACACCTTC.

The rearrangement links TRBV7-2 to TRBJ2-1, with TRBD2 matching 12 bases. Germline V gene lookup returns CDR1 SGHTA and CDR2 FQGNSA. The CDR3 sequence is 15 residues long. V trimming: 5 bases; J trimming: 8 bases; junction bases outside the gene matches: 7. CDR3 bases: TGTGCCAGCAGCCGCGGACTAGCGGGGAGGGATGAGCAGTTCTTC. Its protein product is CASSRGLAGRDEQFF. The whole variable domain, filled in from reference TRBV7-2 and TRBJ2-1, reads GAGVSQSPSNKVTEKGKDVELRCDPISGHTALYWYRQSLGQGLEFLIYFQGNSAPDKSGLPSDRFSAERTGGSVSTLTIQRTQQEDSAVYLCASSRGLAGRDEQFFGPGTRLTVL.

Here the CDR3 reads CASSSDRAAGELFF. DNA of the CDR3: TGTGCCAGCAGTTCAGACAGGGCGGCCGGGGAGCTGTTTTTT. The chain recombines TRBV6-5 with TRBJ2-2, with TRBD1 matching 7 bases. Germline V gene lookup returns CDR1 MNHEY and CDR2 SVGAGI. The V and J ends lost 4 bases and 6 bases, in that order; junction bases with no gene match: 5. The CDR3 length is 14 residues.

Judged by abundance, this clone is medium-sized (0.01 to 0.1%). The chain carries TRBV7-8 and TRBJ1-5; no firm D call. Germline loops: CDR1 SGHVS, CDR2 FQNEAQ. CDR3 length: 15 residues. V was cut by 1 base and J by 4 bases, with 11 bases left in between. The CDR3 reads CASSLGPGRNQPQHF. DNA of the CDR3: TGTGCCAGCAGCTTAGGTCCGGGCCGGAATCAGCCCCAGCATTTT.

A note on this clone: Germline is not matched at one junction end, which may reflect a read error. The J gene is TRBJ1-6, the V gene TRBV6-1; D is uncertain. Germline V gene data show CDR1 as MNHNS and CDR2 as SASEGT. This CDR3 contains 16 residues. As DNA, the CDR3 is TGTGCCAGCAGGGAAGACGGCAGCAGCCCTTATTCACCCCTCCACTTT. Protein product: CASREDGSSPYSPLHF.

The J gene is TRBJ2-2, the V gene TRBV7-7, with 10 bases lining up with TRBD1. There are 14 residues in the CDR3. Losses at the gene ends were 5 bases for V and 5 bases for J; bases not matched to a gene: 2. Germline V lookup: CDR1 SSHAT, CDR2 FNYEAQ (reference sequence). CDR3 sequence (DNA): TGTGCCAGCAGCAGGGGACAGGGGACCGGGGAGCTGTTTTTT. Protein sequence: CASSRGQGTGELFF.